This T cell receptor (beta chain) appears in the sequencing data of a study of T cells and Merkel cell carcinoma outcomes. A remark on this clone: Its target is unknown.

Trimming removed 7 bases from V and 0 bases from J, with 19 bases in between. CDR1 is MDHEN, CDR2 SYDVKM, per germline. The CDR3 has 17 amino acids. TCRdb keeps only in-frame clones here, not all; method: immunoSEQ multiplex PCR. This repertoire shows fewer than 25,000 clones, approximately 80% found once; its top ten account for 3% to 3.5%. Study-level results: Reportedly, T-cell repertoire with density predicts Merkel cell carcinoma outcomes.

Sequencing was carried out using tumor tissue from Merkel cell carcinoma. The chain links TRBV28 to TRBJ1-5, with D unclear. The TCR originated in a human donor with Merkel cell carcinoma. CDR3 DNA sequence: TGTGCCAGCACCTCGCCCGGCAGAACCTATAGCAATCAGCCCCAGCATTTT. It is translated as CASTSPGRTYSNQPQHF.